The 17 T cell receptor beta chains below all came from one sample that was sequenced in a study of OX40 agonist ivuxolimab in advanced cancers. Using immunoSEQ multiplex PCR, the repertoire was profiled, and TCRdb retains in-frame clones only, with some absent. Among about 97,000 clones listed, 70% to 90% were seen once. The sequencing used CD4+ or CD8+ T cells sorted from blood, collected in a trial of the OX40 agonist ivuxolimab. All receptors come from an adult with an advanced solid tumor such as melanoma, head and neck, liver or kidney cancer.

The J gene is TRBJ1-1, the V gene TRBV5-4, with D maybe TRBD1 (6 bases). The germline gives CDR1 SGHNT, CDR2 YYREEE (reference sequence). V dropped 4 bases and J dropped 5 bases, with 21 bases sitting between them. The CDR3 contains 16 residues. CDR3 loop: CASSDNELWGPTEAFF. The CDR3 bases are TGTGCCAGCAGCGATAACGAATTATGGGGGCCGACTGAAGCTTTCTTT.

The chain recombines TRBV5-6 with TRBJ2-5, with 13 bases fitting TRBD2. The germline gives CDR1 SGHDT, CDR2 YYEEEE. The CDR3 length is 16 residues. V was clipped by 4 bases and J by 5 bases; unmatched bases: 8. The DNA of the CDR3 is TGTGCCAGCAGCATTGGACTAGCGGGGGCCGGGGAGACCCAGTACTTC. Translated, it gives CASSIGLAGAGETQYF.

This clone has only one observation. The chain joins TRBV6-1 to TRBJ1-2; possible D gene TRBD1, 5 bases. The length of the CDR3 is 13 residues. V lost 5 bases and J lost 8, with 15 bases in between. Germline V gene sequence: CDR1 MNHNS, CDR2 SASEGT. CDR3 in DNA: TGTGCCAGCAGTCCCCCGGGGGGTGGAGGCTACACCTTC. This codes for CASSPPGGGGYTF.

The chain uses TRBV11-3 and TRBJ2-5; D gene unclear. The end of the DNA fits TRBJ2-7 better, so the J call may be wrong. The length of the CDR3 is 12 residues. Per germline, CDR1 SGHNT and CDR2 YENEEA. The CDR3 protein is CASSFRSYEQYF. CDR3 bases: TGTGCCAGCAGCTTCCGCTCCTACGAGCAGTACTTC.

The V call is TRBV19, the J call TRBJ1-5; D is perhaps TRBD1 (6 bases). The length of the CDR3 is 15 residues. Germline V CDR1 and CDR2: LNHDA, SQIVND (reference sequence). The V and J ends lost 6 bases and 4 bases respectively, with 16 bases between them. CDR3 region: CASSEGGRFNQPQHF. The CDR3 nucleotides are TGTGCCAGTAGCGAGGGGGGACGGTTTAATCAGCCCCAGCATTTT.

This chain connects TRBV6-5 to TRBJ2-7; 10 bases fit TRBD2. Germline assignment: CDR1 MNHEY and CDR2 SVGAGI. This CDR3 comprises 15 residues. With V trimmed by 6 bases and J by 0 bases, 5 bases remained unmatched. The CDR3 is CASREGLAYSYEQYF. CDR3 nucleotide sequence: TGTGCCAGCAGGGAGGGACTAGCGTACTCCTACGAGCAGTACTTC.

The rearrangement links TRBV6-6 to TRBJ2-5, with D perhaps matching TRBD2 (5 bases). V was clipped by 5 bases and J by 6 bases, with 13 bases between them. This CDR3 spans 13 amino acids. From germline, CDR1 is MNHNY and CDR2 SVGAGI (reference sequence). The CDR3 nucleotides are TGTGCCAGCAGTCTAGCCACCCCCCAGACCCAGTACTTC. Its protein product is CASSLATPQTQYF.

J is TRBJ2-7 and V is TRBV7-2; TRBD1 matches at 10 bases. The germline CDR1 and CDR2 sequences are SGHTA and FQGNSA. After removal of 5 bases from V and 1 base from J, the junction contained 5 bases not matched to a gene. CDR3 length equals 15 residues. Here the CDR3 DNA reads TGTGCCAGCAGCCCCCGACAGGGGGCTTCCTACGAGCAGTACTTC. Translating it yields CASSPRQGASYEQYF.

V is TRBV5-6 and J is TRBJ2-5; D perhaps matches TRBD1 (7 bases). The CDR3 spans 13 residues. The germline CDR1 and CDR2 sequences are SGHDT and YYEEEE. V was cut by 9 bases and J by 4 bases, with 16 bases left in between. The CDR3 DNA sequence: TGTGCCACCGAAAACAGGGGAGGAGAGACCCAGTACTTC. Translation: CATENRGGETQYF.

The rearrangement joins TRBV9 to TRBJ1-2; the D gene is possibly TRBD1 (5 bases). The V gene lost 4 bases and the J gene lost 1 base, with 17 bases spanning the gap. In germline, CDR1 is SGDLS, CDR2 YYNGEE. The CDR3 sequence is 16 residues long. The DNA of the CDR3 is TGTGCCAGCAGCCCGAAACCCGGGGCGCTTAACTATGGCTACACCTTC. Encoded protein: CASSPKPGALNYGYTF.

This sequence joins TRBV6-5 and TRBJ2-2, with D perhaps matching TRBD1 (6 bases). Trimming pared 0 bases from V and 5 bases from J, leaving 10 bases between. The CDR3 contains 15 residues. Per germline, CDR1 MNHEY and CDR2 SVGAGI. In nucleotides, the CDR3 is TGTGCCAGCAGTTACTCCAGGGGTGGGACCGGGGAGCTGTTTTTT. Its translation: CASSYSRGGTGELFF.

The rearrangement uses TRBV5-4 and TRBJ1-6, with D unresolved. There are 14 residues in the CDR3. Germline loops: CDR1 SGHNT, CDR2 YYREEE (reference sequence). V was pared by 1 base and J by 3 bases, with 5 bases between. The CDR3 here is CASSLSSYNSPLHF. In DNA, the CDR3 is TGTGCCAGCAGCTTGTCCAGCTATAATTCACCCCTCCACTTT.

V and J are TRBV27 and TRBJ2-3, with D unclear. The CDR3 runs to 15 residues. CDR1 MNHEY and CDR2 SMNVEV come from the germline V gene (reference sequence). V lost 3 bases and J lost 0, with 10 bases in between. CDR3 bases: TGTGCCAGCAGTTTTTTAACCTTTAGCACAGATACGCAGTATTTT. Translating gives CASSFLTFSTDTQYF.

The gene calls are TRBV5-1 and TRBJ2-7; 10 nucleotides agree with TRBD2. This CDR3 region has 18 residues. The junction had 16 bases not matched to a gene; V was cut back by 7 bases and J by 0 bases. Looked up from germline, CDR1 is SGHRS and CDR2 is YFSETQ. DNA for the CDR3: TGCGCCAGCGCCTCACAAAATATAGCGGGGGGTTCCTCCTACGAGCAGTACTTC. Translation gives CASASQNIAGGSSYEQYF.

The rearrangement uses TRBV5-3 and TRBJ1-5, with D possibly being TRBD1 (6 bases). TRBV5-3 belongs to the ORF category, with a function that is uncertain. Trimming pared 1 base from V and 6 bases from J, leaving 17 bases between. There are 16 residues in the CDR3. The CDR3 bases are TGTGCCAGAAGCTTGTTGGGACACAGGGACGGTCAGCCCCAGCATTTT. It translates to CARSLLGHRDGQPQHF.

The rearrangement uses TRBV7-9 and TRBJ2-2; D unclear. CDR1 and CDR2 (germline): SEHNR, FQNEAQ (reference sequence). The CDR3 loop spans 15 amino acids. Trimming took off 0 bases at V and 0 bases at J, with 5 bases between the two ends. CDR3 sequence reads: CASSLAGSNTGELFF. CDR3 bases: TGTGCCAGCAGCTTAGCAGGCTCGAACACCGGGGAGCTGTTTTTT. Full variable domain (remainder filled in from reference TRBV7-9 and TRBJ2-2): DTGVSQNPRHKITKRGQNVTFRCDPISEHNRLYWYRQTLGQGPEFLTYFQNEAQLEKSRLLSDRFSAERPKGSFSTLEIQRTEQGDSAMYLCASSLAGSNTGELFFGEGSRLTVL.

The gene calls are TRBV7-2 and TRBJ1-2; TRBD1 might be the D (6 bases). V was shortened by 2 bases and J by 4 bases, with 23 bases between the two germline ends. Germline V gene lookup returns CDR1 SGHTA and CDR2 FQGNSA. This CDR3 spans 18 amino acids. CDR3 sequence reads: CASSLRGGDSPLTYGYTF. CDR3 bases: TGTGCCAGCAGCTTAAGGGGGGGAGATTCACCGCTAACCTATGGCTACACCTTC.